Each of the 10 T cell receptor beta chains below was sequenced from the same sample in a study of T cells after posttransplantation cyclophosphamide. The data were produced by immunoSEQ multiplex PCR, yet TCRdb's version contains in-frame clones alone and is incomplete. The sample yields some 14,000 clones, 76% seen once. The sample comprised memory CD4+ T cells sorted from PBMCs. All receptors come from a man aged 50 or older.

The chain recombines TRBV11-2 with TRBJ2-5, with D perhaps matching TRBD2 (6 bases). Per germline, CDR1 SGHAT and CDR2 FQNNGV. The CDR3 runs to 14 residues. V lost 5 bases and J lost 4, with 14 bases in between. The CDR3 sequence: CASSTLLGGETQYF. In DNA, the CDR3 is TGTGCCAGCAGCACCCTACTGGGGGGAGAGACCCAGTACTTC. Full variable domain (missing parts from reference TRBV11-2 and TRBJ2-5): EAGVAQSPRYKIIEKRQSVAFWCNPISGHATLYWYQQILGQGPKLLIQFQNNGVVDDSQLPKDRFSAERLKGVDSTLKIQPAKLEDSAVYLCASSTLLGGETQYFGPGTRLLVL.

This chain links TRBV2 with TRBJ2-2; weak D call: TRBD2 (6 bases). V was cut by 6 bases and J by 3 bases, with 14 bases left in between. CDR3 length: 15 residues. The germline V gene encodes CDR1 SNHLY and CDR2 FYNNEI. CDR3 region: CASSPGLGDTGELFF. CDR3 coding DNA: TGTGCCAGCAGCCCGGGACTCGGGGACACCGGGGAGCTGTTTTTT.

The chain uses TRBV30 and TRBJ1-4; D is perhaps TRBD1 (5 bases). Germline V gives CDR1 GTSNPN, CDR2 SVGIG (reference sequence). Trimming shortened V by 2 bases and J by 11 bases, and 15 bases separated the two germline ends. The CDR3 is 13 amino acids. The CDR3 nucleotides are TGTGCCTGGAGTTCCCCAGGGATGAGGAAACTGTTTTTT. Encoded protein: CAWSSPGMRKLFF. Complete variable domain (other parts from reference TRBV30 and TRBJ1-4): SQTIHQWPATLVQPVGSPLSLECTVEGTSNPNLYWYRQAAGRGLQLLFYSVGIGQISSEVPQNLSASRPQDRQFILSSKKLLLSDSGFYLCAWSSPGMRKLFFGSGTQLSVL.

V is TRBV6-6 and J is TRBJ1-2; D is ambiguous. The CDR3 is 13 amino acids. Trimming removed 6 bases at V and 8 bases at J, with 16 bases between. Germline lookup yields CDR1 MNHNY and CDR2 SVGAGI (reference sequence). CDR3 DNA: TGTGCCAGCAGCCGGACGGATTCGGGAGGCTACACCTTC. It specifies CASSRTDSGGYTF.

The chain joins TRBV9 to TRBJ2-3; D gene unclear. The V end lost 2 bases, the J end lost 2 bases, and 6 bases lay between the germline ends. CDR3 length: 13 amino acids. Germline loops: CDR1 SGDLS, CDR2 YYNGEE. In DNA form, the CDR3 reads TGTGCCAGCAGCGTTGAGAACACAGATACGCAGTATTTT. Translated, it gives CASSVENTDTQYF.

CDR3 region: CASSIMSGLSTDTQYF. The CDR3 nucleotides are TGTGCCAGTAGTATAATGTCAGGCCTTAGCACAGATACGCAGTATTTT. The chain recombines TRBV19 with TRBJ2-3; D is undetermined. This CDR3 spans 16 amino acids. Trimming cost V 2 bases and J 0 bases, with 12 bases left between them. Germline V gene lookup returns CDR1 LNHDA and CDR2 SQIVND (reference sequence).

The J gene is TRBJ1-3, the V gene TRBV7-9, with D possibly TRBD1 on 5 matching bases. Trimming stripped 7 bases from V and 7 bases from J, with 14 bases between. The germline V gene has CDR1 SEHNR and CDR2 FQNEAQ (reference sequence). The CDR3 covers 13 residues. The CDR3 DNA follows: TGTGCCAGCAACTTTGGGGGGACGAACACCATATATTTT. Amino acid sequence: CASNFGGTNTIYF.

This chain uses TRBV10-1 with TRBJ2-7, with 9 bases that match TRBD2. The CDR3 has 14 residues. Germline CDR1 reads WNHNN; CDR2 reads SYGVQD (reference sequence). V lost 6 bases to trimming and J lost 3 bases; unmatched junction nucleotides: 6. The CDR3 here is CASSRAGGSYEQYF. The CDR3 DNA reads as TGCGCCAGCAGCCGAGCGGGAGGTAGCTACGAGCAGTACTTC.

DNA for the CDR3: TGTGCCAGCAGCTCCCCTGTGCGTTTGAGGACAGATACGCAGTATTTT. This encodes CASSSPVRLRTDTQYF. The J gene is TRBJ2-3, the V gene TRBV28; no clear D gene. CDR1 is MDHEN and CDR2 is SYDVKM in the germline V gene. The germline V and J ends were trimmed by 6 bases and 3 bases, with 19 bases remaining between them. This CDR3 has 16 amino acids.

The chain is built from TRBV4-2 and TRBJ1-1, with 7 bases lining up with TRBD1. Germline-derived CDR1 and CDR2 are LGHNA and YNFKEQ. V was pared by 0 bases and J by 3 bases, with 7 bases of the junction left unmatched. CDR3 size: 16 residues. In nucleotides, the CDR3 is TGTGCCAGCAGCCAAGATCCCTATACAGGGGACACTGAAGCTTTCTTT. Its protein is CASSQDPYTGDTEAFF.